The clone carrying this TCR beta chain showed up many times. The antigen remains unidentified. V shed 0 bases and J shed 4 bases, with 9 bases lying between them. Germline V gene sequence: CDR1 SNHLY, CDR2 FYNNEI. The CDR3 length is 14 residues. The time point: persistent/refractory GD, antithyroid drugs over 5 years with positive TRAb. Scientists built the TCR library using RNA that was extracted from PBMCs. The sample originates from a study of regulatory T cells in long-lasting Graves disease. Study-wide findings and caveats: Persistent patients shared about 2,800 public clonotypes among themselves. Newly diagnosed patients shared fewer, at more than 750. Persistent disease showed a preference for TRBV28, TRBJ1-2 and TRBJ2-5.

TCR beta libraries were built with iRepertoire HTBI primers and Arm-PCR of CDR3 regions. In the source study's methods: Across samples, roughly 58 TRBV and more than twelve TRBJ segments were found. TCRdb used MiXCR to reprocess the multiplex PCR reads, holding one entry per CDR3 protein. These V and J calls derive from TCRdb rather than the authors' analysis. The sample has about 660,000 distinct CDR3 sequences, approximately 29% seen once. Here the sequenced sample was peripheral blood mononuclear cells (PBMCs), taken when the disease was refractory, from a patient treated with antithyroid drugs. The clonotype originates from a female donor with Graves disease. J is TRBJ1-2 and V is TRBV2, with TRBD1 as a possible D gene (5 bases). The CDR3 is CASSEAGDFYGYTF. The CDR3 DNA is TGTGCCAGCAGTGAAGCGGGGGATTTCTATGGCTACACCTTC.